This T cell receptor (beta chain) was recorded in a study of human CD8 memory T cell subsets. It was UMI-labeled 5' RACE by which the TCR beta libraries were made. TCRdb re-called the 5' RACE reads and gives one entry per CDR3 protein, without DNA. The sample has about 6,700 distinct CDR3 sequences. By frequency, this clonotype is medium-sized (0.01 to 0.1%). CCR7+ PD-1+ TIGIT+ early memory CD8+ cells with dysfunctional traits were TPEX. The material sequenced was CD8+ T cells from PBMCs. The origin of this receptor is a human donor in good health.

CDR3 residues: CASSESGTLNTEAFF. The chain links TRBV9 to TRBJ1-1; TCRdb proposes TRBD1, but this gene call is untestable without DNA. In germline, CDR1 is SGDLS, CDR2 YYNGEE. The CDR3 runs 15 residues. Variable domain in full (rest from reference TRBV9 and TRBJ1-1): DSGVTQTPKHLITATGQRVTLRCSPRSGDLSVYWYQQSLDQGLQFLIQYYNGEERAKGNILERFSAQQFPDLHSELNLSSLELGDSALYFCASSESGTLNTEAFFGQGTRLTVV.